These T cell receptor beta chains were read from a single sample in a study of blood T cell repertoires in COVID-19. Libraries were prepared by immunoSEQ multiplex PCR; TCRdb keeps only in-frame clonotypes and omits some of them. The sample lists tens of thousands of clones; 84% were seen once. The sample consisted of peripheral blood. The source of these receptors is a human donor in a cohort sampled during active COVID-19. The CDR3 runs from the conserved cysteine through the conserved F or W. The D gene is left open where the match is weak. Expanded clones get a size class; other rows say once, few or many, or leave the size out.

d_gene: NA
abundance: NA
j_gene: TRBJ2-7
v_gene: TRBV6-6
CDR3nt: TGTGCCAGCAGTTACGGAGGGAGCATTCTTTCCGAGCAGTACTTC
CDR3aa: CASSYGGSILSEQYF

d_gene: NA
abundance: NA
j_gene: TRBJ1-1
v_gene: TRBV12-3/TRBV12-4
CDR3nt: TGTGCCAGCACTCTGACAGGGAACACTGAAGCTTTCTTT
CDR3aa: CASTLTGNTEAFF

d_gene: TRBD2
abundance: NA
j_gene: TRBJ2-5
v_gene: TRBV7-2
CDR3nt: TGTGCCAGCAGTTTTAGCGGGAGGGCAGAGACCCAGTACTTC
CDR3aa: CASSFSGRAETQYF

d_gene: NA
abundance: once
j_gene: TRBJ2-7
v_gene: TRBV2
CDR3nt: TGTGCCAGCAGTGAAACAGGCGTAGGGGAGCAGTACTTC
CDR3aa: CASSETGVGEQYF

d_gene: NA
abundance: NA
j_gene: TRBJ1-5
v_gene: TRBV7-2
CDR3nt: TGTGCCAGCAGCTTTAAACAGGGCTCCAATCAGCCCCAGCATTTT
CDR3aa: CASSFKQGSNQPQHF

d_gene: NA
abundance: NA
j_gene: TRBJ1-4
v_gene: TRBV9
CDR3nt: TGTGCCAGCAGCGTCAAGGGGGGGTCAACTAATGAAAAACTGTTTTTT
CDR3aa: CASSVKGGSTNEKLFF

d_gene: TRBD1
abundance: NA
j_gene: TRBJ1-1
v_gene: TRBV7-2
CDR3nt: TGTGCCAGCAGCCCGGACAGGAGGACTGAAGCTTTCTTT
CDR3aa: CASSPDRRTEAFF

d_gene: TRBD1
abundance: NA
j_gene: TRBJ2-1
v_gene: TRBV5-8
CDR3nt: TGTGCCAGCAGCATCGGGACAGACAATGAGCAGTTCTTC
CDR3aa: CASSIGTDNEQFF

d_gene: TRBD2
abundance: NA
j_gene: TRBJ2-2
v_gene: TRBV5-1
CDR3nt: TGCGCCAGCAGCCGAGCGGGAGAAGGCACCGGGGAGCTGTTTTTT
CDR3aa: CASSRAGEGTGELFF

d_gene: TRBD1
abundance: few
j_gene: TRBJ1-2
v_gene: TRBV6-2/TRBV6-3
CDR3nt: TGTGCCAGCAGTTACGCGGGACAGAACTATGGCTACACCTTC
CDR3aa: CASSYAGQNYGYTF

d_gene: NA
abundance: NA
j_gene: TRBJ2-7
v_gene: TRBV2
CDR3nt: TGTGCCAGCAGTCAGGTACCCTACGAGCAGTACTTC
CDR3aa: CASSQVPYEQYF

d_gene: NA
abundance: NA
j_gene: TRBJ2-7
v_gene: TRBV18
CDR3nt: TGTGCCAGCTCATCGGGACTCTACGAGCAGTACTTC
CDR3aa: CASSSGLYEQYF

d_gene: TRBD2
abundance: NA
j_gene: TRBJ2-7
v_gene: TRBV4-3
CDR3nt: TGCGCCAGCAGCCAAGATCTCCGGGAGGGCAAGGACGAGCAGTACTTC
CDR3aa: CASSQDLREGKDEQYF

d_gene: NA
abundance: NA
j_gene: TRBJ1-1
v_gene: TRBV7-2
CDR3nt: TGTGCCAGCAGCTTATACGGGGAGTCGAACACTGAAGCTTTCTTT
CDR3aa: CASSLYGESNTEAFF

d_gene: TRBD1
abundance: NA
j_gene: TRBJ1-4
v_gene: TRBV27
CDR3nt: TGTGCCAGCAGCCGGGGGGCGACAGGGGATAATGAAAAACTGTTTTTT
CDR3aa: CASSRGATGDNEKLFF

d_gene: TRBD1
abundance: NA
j_gene: TRBJ1-1
v_gene: TRBV25-1
CDR3nt: TGTGCCAGCAGTACAAATAGGGGGCTGGGAACTGAAGCTTTCTTT
CDR3aa: CASSTNRGLGTEAFF

d_gene: NA
abundance: once
j_gene: TRBJ2-1
v_gene: TRBV24-1
CDR3nt: TGTGCCACCAGTGATGCTTACAAGGGGGTTACCTACAATGAGCAGTTCTTC
CDR3aa: CATSDAYKGVTYNEQFF

d_gene: NA
abundance: NA
j_gene: TRBJ2-3
v_gene: TRBV5-1
CDR3nt: TGCGCCACAGCAAGGAGTGATAGCACAGATACGCAGTATTTT
CDR3aa: CATARSDSTDTQYF

d_gene: NA
abundance: NA
j_gene: TRBJ2-2
v_gene: TRBV28
CDR3nt: TGTGCCAGCAGCGGCGGGGAGCTGTTTTTT
CDR3aa: CASSGGELFF

d_gene: TRBD2
abundance: NA
j_gene: TRBJ2-1
v_gene: TRBV9
CDR3nt: TGTGCCAGCAGCGTAGTCGGGGCGGGAGGCGTCCACAATGAGCAGTTCTTC
CDR3aa: CASSVVGAGGVHNEQFF

d_gene: NA
abundance: NA
j_gene: TRBJ2-5
v_gene: TRBV5-4
CDR3nt: TGTGCCAGCAGCCATCCGACAACTCTCCAAGAGACCCAGTACTTC
CDR3aa: CASSHPTTLQETQYF

d_gene: NA
abundance: NA
j_gene: TRBJ2-1
v_gene: TRBV3-1/TRBV3-2
CDR3nt: TGTGCCAGCAGCTTCGGGACTCTTAATGAGCAGTTCTTC
CDR3aa: CASSFGTLNEQFF

d_gene: TRBD2
abundance: NA
j_gene: TRBJ2-7
v_gene: TRBV6-5
CDR3nt: TGTGCCAGCAGTCCCGGGGCGGGAGAAGGGTACGAGCAGTACTTC
CDR3aa: CASSPGAGEGYEQYF

d_gene: NA
abundance: NA
j_gene: TRBJ2-7
v_gene: TRBV6-5
CDR3nt: TGTGCCAGCAGGAGAGACTTCCCCGAGGGCCACGAGCAGTACTTC
CDR3aa: CASRRDFPEGHEQYF

d_gene: NA
abundance: once
j_gene: TRBJ1-5
v_gene: TRBV10-3
CDR3nt: TGTGCCATCAGTGAGGTAGAAGATCAGCCCCAGCATTTT
CDR3aa: CAISEVEDQPQHF

d_gene: TRBD2
abundance: NA
j_gene: TRBJ2-3
v_gene: TRBV19
CDR3nt: TGTGCCAGTAGTATCTCCTGGACTAGCGGGAGAGGCGCAGATACGCAGTATTTT
CDR3aa: CASSISWTSGRGADTQYF

d_gene: TRBD1
abundance: NA
j_gene: TRBJ2-5
v_gene: TRBV3-1/TRBV3-2
CDR3nt: TGTGCCAGCAGCCAAGGGACAGGGCAAGAGACCCAGTACTTC
CDR3aa: CASSQGTGQETQYF

d_gene: NA
abundance: few
j_gene: TRBJ2-5
v_gene: TRBV7-5
CDR3nt: TGTGCCAAAAGACGGGGACAGGGGGCGGGAGAGACCCAGTACTTC
CDR3aa: CAKRRGQGAGETQYF

d_gene: TRBD2
abundance: NA
j_gene: TRBJ2-3
v_gene: TRBV7-2
CDR3nt: TGTGCCAGCAGCCACCGGACTAGCGGGAGGGGAGCAGATACGCAGTATTTT
CDR3aa: CASSHRTSGRGADTQYF

d_gene: TRBD2
abundance: few
j_gene: TRBJ2-1
v_gene: TRBV28
CDR3nt: TGTGCCAGCAAGACCGGGACTAGCTCCTACAATGAGCAGTTCTTC
CDR3aa: CASKTGTSSYNEQFF

d_gene: TRBD2
abundance: NA
j_gene: TRBJ2-1
v_gene: TRBV11-2
CDR3nt: TGTGCCAGCAGCCCGGGACTAGCGGGTGGCAATGAGCAGTTCTTC
CDR3aa: CASSPGLAGGNEQFF

d_gene: NA
abundance: few
j_gene: TRBJ2-2
v_gene: TRBV7-2
CDR3nt: TGTGCCAGCGAGCCTAGAGGAAACACCGGGGAGCTGTTTTTT
CDR3aa: CASEPRGNTGELFF

d_gene: NA
abundance: medium-sized
j_gene: TRBJ1-5
v_gene: TRBV7-6
CDR3nt: TGTGCCAGCAGCTTAGACCCGGGGAGGGGTCAGCCCCAGCATTTT
CDR3aa: CASSLDPGRGQPQHF

d_gene: TRBD1
abundance: NA
j_gene: TRBJ1-5
v_gene: TRBV2
CDR3nt: TGTGCCAGCAGTTGGGGAGAGGGGGCGGTTCAGCCCCAGCATTTT
CDR3aa: CASSWGEGAVQPQHF

d_gene: TRBD2
abundance: NA
j_gene: TRBJ2-1
v_gene: TRBV2
CDR3nt: TGTGCCAGCAGTGACTTCGTTGCAGCGGGGTACAATGAGCAGTTCTTC
CDR3aa: CASSDFVAAGYNEQFF

d_gene: TRBD1
abundance: NA
j_gene: TRBJ2-2
v_gene: TRBV2
CDR3nt: TGTGCCAGCGGTGGGACGACAGGGGCCAACACCGGGGAGCTGTTTTTT
CDR3aa: CASGGTTGANTGELFF

d_gene: TRBD1
abundance: few
j_gene: TRBJ2-7
v_gene: TRBV4-1
CDR3nt: TGCGCCAGCAGCCAAGATCGGGCTAGGGGGCTCCACGAGCAGTACTTC
CDR3aa: CASSQDRARGLHEQYF

d_gene: NA
abundance: NA
j_gene: TRBJ1-2
v_gene: TRBV6-5
CDR3nt: TGTGCCAGCAGTTACTCACAGGGCCTGGGTGTCTATGGCTACACCTTC
CDR3aa: CASSYSQGLGVYGYTF

d_gene: NA
abundance: NA
j_gene: TRBJ2-2
v_gene: TRBV4-1
CDR3nt: TGCGCCAGCAGCCAAGAACATCGGGCAGGAGGATGGACCGGGGAGCTGTTTTTT
CDR3aa: CASSQEHRAGGWTGELFF